These 2 T cell receptor beta chains originate from one sample sequenced in a study of blood T cells in healthy people across ages. PCR was performed a second time for about 7 to 11 cycles using a sample-barcoded 5' primer and a J-beta primer mix. TCRdb re-called the 5' RACE reads through MiXCR, storing one row per CDR3 protein. The sample records about 770,000 distinct CDR3 sequences, around two fifths being singletons. Sequencing input: blood. The receptors were gathered from a man aged 60 to 69 in good health.

This clonotype was counted ten times or more. The V and J genes are TRBV13 and TRBJ2-7, with a tentative D call TRBD2 (6 bases). CDR3 length equals 13 residues. Trimming took 4 bases from V and 8 from J, leaving 15 bases between them. CDR1 and CDR2 (germline): PRHDT, FYEKMQ (reference sequence). This chain's CDR3 is CASSYSGATQQYF. CDR3 in DNA: TGTGCCAGCAGCTACTCGGGAGCGACCCAGCAGTACTTC.

The V gene is TRBV20-1, the J gene TRBJ2-1, with 8 positions matching TRBD1. The CDR3 spans 15 residues. With V trimmed by 3 bases and J by 0 bases, 4 bases remained unmatched. Germline CDR1 and CDR2: DFQATT and SNEGSKA (reference sequence). CDR3 sequence reads: CSARGQANSYNEQFF. CDR3 nucleotides: TGCAGTGCTAGGGGACAGGCGAACTCCTACAATGAGCAGTTCTTC.